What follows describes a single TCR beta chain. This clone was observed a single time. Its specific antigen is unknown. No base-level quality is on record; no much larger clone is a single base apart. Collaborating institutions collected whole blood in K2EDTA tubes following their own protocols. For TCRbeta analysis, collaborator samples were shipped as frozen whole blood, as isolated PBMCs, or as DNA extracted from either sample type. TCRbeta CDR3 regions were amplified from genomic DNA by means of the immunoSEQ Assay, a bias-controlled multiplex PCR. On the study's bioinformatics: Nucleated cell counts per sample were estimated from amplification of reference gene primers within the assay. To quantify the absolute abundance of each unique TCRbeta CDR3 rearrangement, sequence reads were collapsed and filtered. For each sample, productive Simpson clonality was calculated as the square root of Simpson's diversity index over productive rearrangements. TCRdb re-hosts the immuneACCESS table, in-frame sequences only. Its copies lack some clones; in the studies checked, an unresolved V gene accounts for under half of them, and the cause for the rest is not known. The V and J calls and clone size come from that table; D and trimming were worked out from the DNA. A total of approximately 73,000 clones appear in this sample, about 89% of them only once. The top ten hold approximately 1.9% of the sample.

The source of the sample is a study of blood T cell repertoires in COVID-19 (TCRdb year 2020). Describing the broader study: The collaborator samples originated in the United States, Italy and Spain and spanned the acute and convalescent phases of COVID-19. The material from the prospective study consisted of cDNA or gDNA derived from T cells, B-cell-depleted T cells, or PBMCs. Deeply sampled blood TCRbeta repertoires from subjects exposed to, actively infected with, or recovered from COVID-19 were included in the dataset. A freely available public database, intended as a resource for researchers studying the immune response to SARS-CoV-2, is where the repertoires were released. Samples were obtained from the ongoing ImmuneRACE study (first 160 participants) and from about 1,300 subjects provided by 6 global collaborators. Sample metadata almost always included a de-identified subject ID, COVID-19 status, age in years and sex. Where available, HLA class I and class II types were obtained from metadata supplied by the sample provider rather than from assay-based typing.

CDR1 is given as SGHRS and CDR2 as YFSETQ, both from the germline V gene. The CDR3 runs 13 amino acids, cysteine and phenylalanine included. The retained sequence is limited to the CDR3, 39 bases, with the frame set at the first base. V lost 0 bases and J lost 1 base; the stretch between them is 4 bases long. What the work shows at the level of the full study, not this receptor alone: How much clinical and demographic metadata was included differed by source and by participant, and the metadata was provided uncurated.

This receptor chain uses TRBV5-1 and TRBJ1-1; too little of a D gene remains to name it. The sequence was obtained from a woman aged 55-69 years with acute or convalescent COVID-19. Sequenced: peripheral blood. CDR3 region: CASSLDRNTEAFF. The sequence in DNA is TGCGCCAGCAGCTTGGACAGGAACACTGAAGCTTTCTTT.